The 6 T cell receptor beta chains below were found in one sample sequenced in a study of preoperative IRX-2 immunotherapy in early breast cancer. Treatment defined: preoperative locoregional IRX-2 cytokine immunotherapy. Assay: immunoSEQ multiplex PCR; the TCRdb copy retains only in-frame clones and omits some. The table lists about 42,000 clones, approximately 75% of them singletons, with over 1% in the top ten. Specimen: tumor tissue, collected after IRX-2 immunotherapy. The receptors were sampled from a human donor with breast cancer.

V is TRBV5-1 and J is TRBJ1-4; 7 bases fit TRBD1. Unmatched junction bases numbered 2, after V lost 3 bases and J lost 3 bases. Per the germline V gene, CDR1 is SGHRS and CDR2 is YFSETQ. The length of the CDR3 is 14 residues. The CDR3 coding sequence is TGCGCCAGCAGCTCCGGGACAGCTAATGAAAAACTGTTTTTT. Its protein is CASSSGTANEKLFF.

The count of this clone is one. V and J are TRBV25-1 and TRBJ1-2, with a weak D call TRBD1 (6 bases). Trimming stripped 5 bases from V and 6 bases from J, with 16 bases between. In germline, CDR1 is MGHDK, CDR2 SYGVNS. The CDR3 consists of 14 residues. The CDR3 here is CASSFEGVVHGYTF. DNA for the CDR3: TGTGCCAGCAGTTTCGAGGGGGTCGTCCATGGCTACACCTTC.

This clone has just one count. The chain combines TRBV15 with TRBJ1-2, with 9 bases that match TRBD1. Germline V gives CDR1 LNHNV, CDR2 YYDKDF (reference sequence). The V gene end was trimmed by 1 base and the J gene end by 0 bases; junction bases not matched to a gene: 3. This CDR3 contains 16 residues. The CDR3 loop reads CATSRGQGGTNYGYTF. CDR3 DNA: TGTGCCACCAGCAGAGGACAGGGGGGTACTAACTATGGCTACACCTTC.

The V and J genes are TRBV19 and TRBJ1-3; a possible D gene is TRBD1 (6 bases). The V gene lost 6 bases and the J gene lost 7 bases, with 16 bases spanning the gap. This CDR3 contains 14 residues. Germline V lookup: CDR1 LNHDA, CDR2 SQIVND (reference sequence). This CDR3 reads CASSQQGGSNTIYF. CDR3 coding DNA: TGTGCCAGTAGCCAACAGGGAGGAAGTAACACCATATATTTT.

The chain carries TRBV25-1 and TRBJ1-4, with no clear D. The CDR3 is 14 residues long. V lost 6 bases, J lost 3 bases, and 11 bases lay in between. Germline V gene sequence: CDR1 MGHDK, CDR2 SYGVNS. DNA of the CDR3: TGTGCCAGCAGCGACGTCCGTTCTAATGAAAAACTGTTTTTT. It encodes CASSDVRSNEKLFF.

J is TRBJ1-5 and V is TRBV6-8; TRBD1 is a possible D gene (5 bases). Germline V gene data show CDR1 as MNHGY and CDR2 as SAAAGT. CDR3 size: 14 residues. V lost 5 bases and J lost 3, with 11 bases in between. CDR3 bases: TGTGCCAGCAGTGATAGGGGCTACAATCAGCCCCAGCATTTT. Its translation: CASSDRGYNQPQHF.